These T cell receptor beta chains were read from a single sample in a study of beta chain features in type 1 diabetes. This table comes from immunoSEQ multiplex PCR, and its TCRdb copy is limited to in-frame clones, with some not included. The sample lists 250,000 or so clones; roughly 70% were seen once. The sequenced material came from naive CD4+ T cells from blood. The receptors stem from a man under 40 in good health. CDR3s include the opening cysteine and the closing phenylalanine or tryptophan.

j_call: TRBJ2-2; v_call: TRBV29-1; cdr3_aa: CSAGARHTGELFF
j_call: TRBJ2-5; v_call: TRBV9; cdr3_aa: CASSVSDQETQYF
j_call: TRBJ2-3; v_call: TRBV7-2; cdr3_aa: CAILGLAGGRSTDTQYF
j_call: TRBJ2-1; v_call: TRBV5-4; cdr3_aa: CASSFGAGKTYYNEQFF
j_call: TRBJ2-3; v_call: TRBV7-2; cdr3_aa: CASSCRRQELIDSTDTQYF
j_call: TRBJ2-1; v_call: TRBV7-2; cdr3_aa: CASSLPGLSYNEQFF
j_call: TRBJ2-4; v_call: TRBV5-4; cdr3_aa: CASSEAGEHKNIQYF
j_call: TRBJ2-7; v_call: TRBV29-1; cdr3_aa: CSVSGQGYEQYF
j_call: TRBJ1-2; v_call: TRBV30; cdr3_aa: CAWSVGTGENYGYTF
j_call: TRBJ2-3; v_call: TRBV30; cdr3_aa: CAWRVREADTQYF
j_call: TRBJ2-3; v_call: TRBV5-1; cdr3_aa: CASSSSGASTDTQYF
j_call: TRBJ2-2; v_call: TRBV30; cdr3_aa: CAWSVSGQVSGELFF